These 17 T cell receptor beta chains were all obtained from the same sample, sequenced in a study of T cell responses to AZD1222 COVID-19 vaccine. Assay: immunoSEQ multiplex PCR; the TCRdb copy retains only in-frame clones and omits some. Of roughly 97,000 clones in the sample, roughly 90% were seen once. The sample was peripheral blood, taken on day 0 of AZD1222 vaccination. The receptors originated from an adult in good health.

This chain links TRBV5-6 with TRBJ1-2; D is unclear. The germline CDR1 and CDR2 sequences are SGHDT and YYEEEE. Trimming pared 5 bases from V and 8 bases from J, leaving 7 bases between. There are 10 residues in the CDR3. The CDR3 sequence: CASRGVGYTF. CDR3 DNA: TGTGCCAGCAGGGGTGTCGGCTACACCTTC.

This sequence joins TRBV10-2 and TRBJ1-4; 9 bases agree with TRBD1. CDR3 length: 13 residues. Per germline, CDR1 WSHSY and CDR2 SAAADI. The J segment lost 6 bases and the V segment lost 9 bases, leaving 5 bases of the junction unmatched. CDR3 protein: CASRDREDEKLFF. CDR3 DNA: TGCGCCAGTCGGGACAGGGAGGATGAAAAACTGTTTTTT.

The rearrangement links TRBV30 to TRBJ1-1; D is possibly TRBD1 (6 bases). The CDR3 contains 10 residues. CDR1 GTSNPN and CDR2 SVGIG come from the germline V gene (reference sequence). Trimming removed 7 bases from V and 10 bases from J, with 13 bases in between. CDR3 nucleotides: TGTGCCTTCGGGGGGGCAGGAGCTTTCTTT. It translates to CAFGGAGAFF. Full variable domain (remainder filled in from reference TRBV30 and TRBJ1-1): SQTIHQWPATLVQPVGSPLSLECTVEGTSNPNLYWYRQAAGRGLQLLFYSVGIGQISSEVPQNLSASRPQDRQFILSSKKLLLSDSGFYLCAFGGAGAFFGQGTRLTVV.

This clone was counted a few times. The V call is TRBV5-1, the J call TRBJ1-2, with a tentative D call TRBD1 (5 bases). Germline V lookup: CDR1 SGHRS, CDR2 YFSETQ. The CDR3 contains 12 residues. Trimming removed 4 bases at V and 8 bases at J, with 12 bases between. CDR3 residues: CASSVTADGYTF. DNA for the CDR3: TGCGCCAGCAGCGTGACAGCGGACGGCTACACCTTC.

The rearrangement joins TRBV7-9 to TRBJ2-3; D tentatively fits TRBD1 or TRBD2 (6 bases each). Trimming took 2 bases from V and 2 from J, leaving 17 bases between them. Germline CDR1 reads SEHNR; CDR2 reads FQNEAQ (reference sequence). This CDR3 is built from 17 residues. The CDR3 region has the DNA TGTGCCAGCAGCTTATTGGGGGGCCATCTGGTCACAGATACGCAGTATTTT. Amino acids: CASSLLGGHLVTDTQYF.

The gene calls are TRBV9 and TRBJ2-7, with unresolved D. Per the germline V gene, CDR1 is SGDLS and CDR2 is YYNGEE. The germline V and J ends were trimmed by 0 bases and 5 bases, with 15 bases remaining between them. The CDR3 covers 15 residues. In DNA, the CDR3 is TGTGCCAGCAGCGTAGCCCCAGGACCCATCCACGAGCAGTACTTC. Encoded protein: CASSVAPGPIHEQYF.

The V gene is TRBV9, the J gene TRBJ2-3; D is unresolved. V dropped 2 bases and J dropped 1 base, with 8 bases sitting between them. CDR1 SGDLS and CDR2 YYNGEE come from the germline V gene. The CDR3 consists of 14 residues. The CDR3 sequence: CASSVFGGTDTQYF. The CDR3 DNA is TGTGCCAGCAGCGTGTTTGGGGGCACAGATACGCAGTATTTT.

The rearrangement joins TRBV5-4 to TRBJ1-4, with D perhaps TRBD1 (5 bases). The V end was cut by 4 bases, the J end by 5 bases, with 12 bases between. The CDR3 totals 14 residues. Per the germline V gene, CDR1 is SGHNT and CDR2 is YYREEE (reference sequence). CDR3: CASSPGTANEKLFF. The CDR3 DNA reads as TGTGCCAGCAGCCCCGGGACCGCAAATGAAAAACTGTTTTTT.

CDR3: CASSLSADSTDTQYF. The CDR3 region has the DNA TGTGCCAGCAGCTTAAGCGCGGACAGCACAGATACGCAGTATTTT. V gene TRBV11-2 combines with J gene TRBJ2-3; the D is unclear. The CDR3 loop spans 15 amino acids. The germline V and J ends were trimmed by 2 bases and 0 bases, with 9 bases remaining between them. In germline, CDR1 is SGHAT, CDR2 FQNNGV.

The rearrangement uses TRBV7-6 and TRBJ2-2; 10 bases line up with TRBD1. The ends lost 8 bases at V and 0 bases at J; junction bases unmatched: 9. The CDR3 totals 17 residues. The germline V gene encodes CDR1 SGHVS and CDR2 FNYEAQ. The CDR3 reads CASLRTGGFANTGELFF. The CDR3 nucleotides read TGTGCCAGCTTGAGGACAGGGGGTTTCGCGAACACCGGGGAGCTGTTTTTT.

In this sample, this clone turned up a few times. The chain couples TRBV27 to TRBJ1-1; 7 positions match TRBD1. Trimming at V came to 6 bases and at J to 4 bases, leaving 5 bases not matched to a gene. Per the germline V gene, CDR1 is MNHEY and CDR2 is SMNVEV (reference sequence). CDR3 length: 13 amino acids. The CDR3 nucleotides read TGTGCCAGCAGGACGGGACAGCTCACTGAAGCTTTCTTT. Amino acid sequence: CASRTGQLTEAFF.

This chain connects TRBV14 to TRBJ2-6, with D unresolved. The V end was cut by 2 bases, the J end by 7 bases, with 21 bases between. Germline loops: CDR1 SGHDN, CDR2 FVKESK. The CDR3 totals 18 residues. CDR3 DNA: TGTGCCAGCAGCCAACCGAGGCTTAGATTTCCAGGAGCCAACGTCCTGACTTTC. It translates to CASSQPRLRFPGANVLTF. Variable domain in full (rest from reference TRBV14 and TRBJ2-6): EAGVTQFPSHSVIEKGQTVTLRCDPISGHDNLYWYRRVMGKEIKFLLHFVKESKQDESGMPNNRFLAERTGGTYSTLKVQPAELEDSGVYFCASSQPRLRFPGANVLTFGAGSRLTVL.

The chain combines TRBV4-1 with TRBJ2-6; D possibly uses TRBD1 or TRBD2 (5 bases each). The CDR3 has 17 amino acids. CDR1 is MGHRA, CDR2 YSYEKL, per germline. V lost 6 bases and J lost 0, with 15 bases in between. In nucleotides, the CDR3 is TGCGCCAGCAGACCCGGGGCCAGAATCTCTGGGGCCAACGTCCTGACTTTC. Its translation: CASRPGARISGANVLTF.

CDR3 in DNA: TGTGCCAGCAGCGGTGGTAGCGGGGGGGCAATAGATACGCAGTATTTT. This sequence encodes CASSGGSGGAIDTQYF. V usage is TRBV9 and J usage is TRBJ2-3; 11 bases match TRBD2. V lost 3 bases, J lost 5 bases, and 8 bases stayed unmatched. Germline V gene data show CDR1 as SGDLS and CDR2 as YYNGEE. This CDR3 is built from 16 residues.

This clone was counted a few times. This chain links TRBV11-2 with TRBJ2-7; no reliable D call. Germline lookup yields CDR1 SGHAT and CDR2 FQNNGV. CDR3 length: 12 residues. Trimming cost V 0 bases and J 1 base, with 1 base left between them. CDR3 amino acids: CASSLESYEQYF. The DNA of the CDR3 is TGTGCCAGCAGCTTAGAGTCCTACGAGCAGTACTTC.

This sequence joins TRBV5-5 and TRBJ2-3; D might be TRBD2 (6 bases). The germline V gene encodes CDR1 SGHKS and CDR2 YYEKEE (reference sequence). The CDR3 runs to 15 residues. V lost 4 bases, J lost 3 bases, and 15 bases lay in between. Written as DNA, the CDR3 is TGTGCCAGCAGCCCAAGTTGGAGGGTTACAGATACGCAGTATTTT. Amino acid sequence: CASSPSWRVTDTQYF.

V and J are TRBV30 and TRBJ1-1; D is unresolved. The CDR3 sequence is 12 residues long. CDR1 is GTSNPN, CDR2 SVGIG, per germline (reference sequence). V was shortened by 8 bases and J by 3 bases, with 13 bases between the two germline ends. CDR3 sequence (DNA): TGTGCCGGGATGGAGGTGTACACTGAAGCTTTCTTT. Amino acid sequence: CAGMEVYTEAFF.